This T cell receptor beta chain was captured by sequencing in a study of blood T cell repertoires in COVID-19 (dated by TCRdb to the early 2020s). About the full investigation: Collaborator samples came from the United States, Italy and Spain and covered acute and convalescent phases of COVID-19. Samples were obtained from the ongoing ImmuneRACE study (first 160 participants) and from 1,254 subjects provided by 6 global collaborators. Subjects who had been exposed to COVID-19, were actively infected with it, or had recovered from it provided the deeply sampled blood TCRbeta repertoires that made up the dataset. The sample metadata nearly always contained a de-identified subject ID, COVID-19 status, age in years and sex. Where available, HLA class I and class II types were taken from metadata supplied by the sample provider and were not determined by assay-based typing. The repertoires were released in a freely available public database intended as a resource for research on the immune response to SARS-CoV-2. The prospective study material was composed of cDNA or gDNA derived from T cells, B-cell-depleted T cells, or PBMCs.

The study at large found these results: The amount of clinical and demographic metadata varied by source and participant and was provided uncurated.

TCRbeta CDR3 regions were amplified from genomic DNA using the immunoSEQ Assay, a bias-controlled multiplex PCR. From the authors' description of their analysis: The number of nucleated cells in each sample was estimated from the amplification of reference gene primers within the assay. To quantify the absolute abundance of each unique TCRbeta CDR3 rearrangement, sequence reads were collapsed and filtered. For each sample, productive Simpson clonality was calculated by taking the square root of Simpson's diversity index across productive rearrangements. TCRdb re-hosts the immuneACCESS table, in-frame sequences only. Its copies lack some clones; in the studies checked, an unresolved V gene accounts for under half of them, and the cause for the rest is not known. The V and J calls and the clone size are those of that table, but D and trimming were determined from the DNA. The sample table shows around 300,000 clones, and about nine tenths are seen once. Around 1.7% of the sample rests with the top ten.

The germline ends are 22 bases apart after V is trimmed by 5 bases and J by 12 bases. CDR1 and CDR2 are read off the germline V gene (reference sequence) as SEHNR and FQNEAQ. The CDR3, cysteine through phenylalanine, is 14 amino acids long. Kept here is only the CDR3 DNA, which spans 42 bases and is read in frame from base 1. With regard to this clone: Its antigen target is currently unknown. Nothing much larger sits one base from this clone, and base qualities are not available.

Participants in the prospective study were enrolled through a virtual design, were aged roughly 18 to 95 years, and lived in 24 United States geographic areas. To assign participants to cohorts, the prospective study relied on clinical history that participants themselves reported in a screening survey and a study questionnaire. For ImmuneRACE Cohort 3, a participant was defined as recovered based on two consecutive negative NP/OP PCR tests, clearance by a healthcare professional, or resolution of symptoms. Mobile phlebotomists in the prospective study collected whole blood, serum and a nasopharyngeal or oropharyngeal swab from every participant. Over a roughly two-month period, participants in the prospective study had the option of providing additional blood draws and questionnaires. Before DNA extraction, prospective study blood samples were shipped either frozen or at room temperature.

The sample comprised PBMCs or T cells enriched from blood (not recorded which). The rearranged chain carries TRBV7-9 and TRBJ1-2, with TRBD1 tentatively as D gene (6 bases match). The source of this sequence is a woman aged 40-49 years who had recovered from COVID-19. The CDR3 in this case is CASSGRTGSRSHTF. The nucleotide sequence reads TGTGCCAGCAGCGGTCGAACAGGGAGCCGCTCTCACACCTTC.